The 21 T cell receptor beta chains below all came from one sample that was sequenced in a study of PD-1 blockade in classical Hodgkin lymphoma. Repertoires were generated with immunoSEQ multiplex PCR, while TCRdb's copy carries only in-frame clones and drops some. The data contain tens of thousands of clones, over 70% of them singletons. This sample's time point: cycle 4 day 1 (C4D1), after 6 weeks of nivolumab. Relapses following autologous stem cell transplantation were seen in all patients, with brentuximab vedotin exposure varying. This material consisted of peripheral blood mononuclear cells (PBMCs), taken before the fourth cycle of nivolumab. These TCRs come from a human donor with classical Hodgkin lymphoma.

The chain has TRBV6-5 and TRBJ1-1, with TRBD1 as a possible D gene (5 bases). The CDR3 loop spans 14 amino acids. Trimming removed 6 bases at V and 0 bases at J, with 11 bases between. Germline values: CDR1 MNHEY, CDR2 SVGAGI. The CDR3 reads CASRGDAVNTEAFF. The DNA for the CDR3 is TGTGCCAGCAGGGGGGACGCGGTGAACACTGAAGCTTTCTTT.

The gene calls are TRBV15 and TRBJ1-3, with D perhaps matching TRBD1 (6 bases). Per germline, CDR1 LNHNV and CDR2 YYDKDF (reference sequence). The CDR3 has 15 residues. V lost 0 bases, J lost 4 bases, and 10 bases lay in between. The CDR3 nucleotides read TGTGCCACCAGCAGAGAGTACAGGGCCGGAAACACCATATATTTT. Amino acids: CATSREYRAGNTIYF.

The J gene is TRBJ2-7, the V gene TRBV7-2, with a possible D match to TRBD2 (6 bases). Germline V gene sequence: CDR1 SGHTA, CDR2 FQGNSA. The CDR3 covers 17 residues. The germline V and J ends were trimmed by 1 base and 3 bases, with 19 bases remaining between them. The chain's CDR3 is CASSLGLGGIEVYEQYF. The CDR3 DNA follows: TGTGCCAGCAGCTTAGGACTCGGCGGGATAGAGGTCTACGAGCAGTACTTC.

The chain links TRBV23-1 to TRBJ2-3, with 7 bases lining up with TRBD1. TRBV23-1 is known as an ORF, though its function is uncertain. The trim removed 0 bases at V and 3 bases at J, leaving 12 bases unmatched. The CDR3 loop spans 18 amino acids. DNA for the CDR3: TGCGCCAGCAGTCAATCGGACAGGAACAATTCGGAGACAGATACGCAGTATTTT. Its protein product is CASSQSDRNNSETDTQYF.

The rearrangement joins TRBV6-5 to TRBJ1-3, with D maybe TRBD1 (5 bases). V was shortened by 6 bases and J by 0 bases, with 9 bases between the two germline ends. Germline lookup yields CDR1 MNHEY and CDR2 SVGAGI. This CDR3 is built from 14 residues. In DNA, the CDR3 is TGTGCCAGCAGCCGGGGCCTCTCTGGAAACACCATATATTTT. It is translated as CASSRGLSGNTIYF.

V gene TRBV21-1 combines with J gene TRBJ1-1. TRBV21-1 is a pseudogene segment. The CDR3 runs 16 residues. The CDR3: CASSKALPSVRTEAFF. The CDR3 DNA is TGTGCCAGCAGCAAAGCGCTACCCTCCGTTCGAACTGAAGCTTTCTTT.

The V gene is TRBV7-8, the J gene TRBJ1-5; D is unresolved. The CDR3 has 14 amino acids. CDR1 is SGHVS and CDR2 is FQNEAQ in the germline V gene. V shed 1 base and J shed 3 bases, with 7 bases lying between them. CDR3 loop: CASSLEASNQPQHF. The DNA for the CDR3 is TGTGCCAGCAGCTTAGAGGCATCCAATCAGCCCCAGCATTTT.

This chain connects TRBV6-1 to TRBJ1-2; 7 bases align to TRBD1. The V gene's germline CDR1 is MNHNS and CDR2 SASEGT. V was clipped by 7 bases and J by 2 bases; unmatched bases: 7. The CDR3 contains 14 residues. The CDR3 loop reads CASIPTGQNYGYTF. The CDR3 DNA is TGTGCCAGCATTCCCACGGGACAGAACTATGGCTACACCTTC.

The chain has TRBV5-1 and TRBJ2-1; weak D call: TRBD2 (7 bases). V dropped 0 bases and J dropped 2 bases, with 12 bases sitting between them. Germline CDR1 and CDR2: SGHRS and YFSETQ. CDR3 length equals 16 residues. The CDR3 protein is CASSLVRGGAYNEQFF. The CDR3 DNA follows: TGCGCCAGCAGCTTGGTCAGGGGAGGGGCCTACAATGAGCAGTTCTTC.

Here the CDR3 reads CASSPGGTGTYEQYF. Here the CDR3 DNA reads TGTGCCAGCAGTCCGGGGGGGACGGGTACCTACGAGCAGTACTTC. V is TRBV7-3 and J is TRBJ2-7; 8 bases fit TRBD2. V trimming: 6 bases; J trimming: 2 bases; junction bases outside the gene matches: 9. The CDR3 is 15 residues long. Germline values: CDR1 SGHTA, CDR2 FQGTGA.

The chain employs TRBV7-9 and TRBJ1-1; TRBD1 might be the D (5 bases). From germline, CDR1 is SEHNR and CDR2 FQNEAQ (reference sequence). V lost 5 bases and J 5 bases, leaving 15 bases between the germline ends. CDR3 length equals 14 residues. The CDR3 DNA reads TGTGCCAGCAGCCTCCAGGGAGGCTCAACTGAAGCTTTCTTT. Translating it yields CASSLQGGSTEAFF.

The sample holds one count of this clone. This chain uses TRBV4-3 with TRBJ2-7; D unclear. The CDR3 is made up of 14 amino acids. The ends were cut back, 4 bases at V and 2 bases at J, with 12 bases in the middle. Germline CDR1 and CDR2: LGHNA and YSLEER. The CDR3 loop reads CASSPGRAAYEQYF. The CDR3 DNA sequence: TGCGCCAGCAGCCCCGGTAGGGCCGCCTACGAGCAGTACTTC.

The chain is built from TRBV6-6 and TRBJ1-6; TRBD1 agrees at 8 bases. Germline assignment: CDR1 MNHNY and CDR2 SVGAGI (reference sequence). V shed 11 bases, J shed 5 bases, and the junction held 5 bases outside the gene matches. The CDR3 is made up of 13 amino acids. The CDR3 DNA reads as TGTGCCCACACACAGGGGGATAATTCACCCCTCCACTTT. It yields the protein CAHTQGDNSPLHF.

The CDR3 loop is CATQTDRENTEAFF. In DNA form, the CDR3 reads TGTGCCACCCAAACGGACAGGGAGAACACTGAAGCTTTCTTT. The rearrangement links TRBV6-5 to TRBJ1-1; 8 bases align to TRBD1. Germline CDR1 is MNHEY and CDR2 is SVGAGI. Unmatched junction bases numbered 8, after V lost 10 bases and J lost 1 base. The CDR3 covers 14 residues.

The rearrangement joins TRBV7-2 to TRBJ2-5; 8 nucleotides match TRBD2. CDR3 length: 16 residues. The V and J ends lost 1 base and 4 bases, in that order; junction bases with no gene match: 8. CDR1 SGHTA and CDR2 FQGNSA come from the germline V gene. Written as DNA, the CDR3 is TGTGCCAGCAGCTTAGACCGGGGGGGGCCGGGAGAGACCCAGTACTTC. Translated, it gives CASSLDRGGPGETQYF.

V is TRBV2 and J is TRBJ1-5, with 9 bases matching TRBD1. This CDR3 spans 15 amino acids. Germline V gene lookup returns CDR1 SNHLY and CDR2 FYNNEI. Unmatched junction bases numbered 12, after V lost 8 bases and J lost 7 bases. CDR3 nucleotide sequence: TGTGCCAGCCACCTCGGGACAGGGACTCACCAGCCCCAGCATTTT. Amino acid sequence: CASHLGTGTHQPQHF.

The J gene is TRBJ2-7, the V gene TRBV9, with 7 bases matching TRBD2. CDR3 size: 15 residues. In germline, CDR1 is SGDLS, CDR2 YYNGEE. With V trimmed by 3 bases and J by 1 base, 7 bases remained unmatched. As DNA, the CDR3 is TGTGCCAGCAGCGCCGGTAGCGGGCTGTCCTACGAGCAGTACTTC. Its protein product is CASSAGSGLSYEQYF. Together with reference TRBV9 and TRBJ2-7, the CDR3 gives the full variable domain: DSGVTQTPKHLITATGQRVTLRCSPRSGDLSVYWYQQSLDQGLQFLIQYYNGEERAKGNILERFSAQQFPDLHSELNLSSLELGDSALYFCASSAGSGLSYEQYFGPGTRLTVT.

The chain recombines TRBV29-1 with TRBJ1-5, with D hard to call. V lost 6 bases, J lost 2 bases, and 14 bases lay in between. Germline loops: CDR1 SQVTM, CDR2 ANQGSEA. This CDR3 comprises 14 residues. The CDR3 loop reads CSVSDLEGNQPQHF. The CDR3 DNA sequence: TGCAGCGTATCGGACCTGGAAGGCAATCAGCCCCAGCATTTT.

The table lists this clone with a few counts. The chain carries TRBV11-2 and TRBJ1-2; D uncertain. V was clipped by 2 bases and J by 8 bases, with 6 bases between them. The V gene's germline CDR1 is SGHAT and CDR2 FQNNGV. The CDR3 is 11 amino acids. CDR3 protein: CASSLYIGYTF. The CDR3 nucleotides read TGTGCCAGCAGCTTATATATCGGCTACACCTTC. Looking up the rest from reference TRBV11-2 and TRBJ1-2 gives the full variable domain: EAGVAQSPRYKIIEKRQSVAFWCNPISGHATLYWYQQILGQGPKLLIQFQNNGVVDDSQLPKDRFSAERLKGVDSTLKIQPAKLEDSAVYLCASSLYIGYTFGSGTRLTVV.

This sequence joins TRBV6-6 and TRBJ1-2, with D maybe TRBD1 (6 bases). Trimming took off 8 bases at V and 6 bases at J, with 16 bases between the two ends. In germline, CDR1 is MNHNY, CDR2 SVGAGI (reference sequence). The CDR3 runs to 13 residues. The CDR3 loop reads CASLKAGADGYTF. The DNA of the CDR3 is TGTGCCAGCCTCAAAGCGGGGGCAGATGGCTACACCTTC.

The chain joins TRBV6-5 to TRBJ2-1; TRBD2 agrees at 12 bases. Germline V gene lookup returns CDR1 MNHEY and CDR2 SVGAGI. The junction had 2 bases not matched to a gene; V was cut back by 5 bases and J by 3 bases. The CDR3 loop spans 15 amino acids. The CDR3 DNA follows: TGTGCCAGCAGTCAGACTAGCGGGAGCTACAATGAGCAGTTCTTC. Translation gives CASSQTSGSYNEQFF.